The sequence of this T cell receptor beta chain was determined in a study of cytomegalovirus exposure and HLA in healthy donors. Vbeta (60) and Jbeta (13) primers were used in the PCR. Profiling relied on immunoSEQ multiplex PCR, and the TCRdb table lists in-frame clones only, not all of them. This sample yields more than 95,000 clones, of which 79% are seen a single time; approximately 4.5% belongs to the top ten. V lost 5 bases to trimming and J lost 7 bases; unmatched junction nucleotides: 7. This CDR3 is built from 13 residues. Germline V gene sequence: CDR1 SGHAT, CDR2 FQNNGV. Study outcomes and limitations: Later work associated fewer than 20,000 TCR beta sequences with HLA alleles at 0.05 false discovery rate.

To note about this clone: The antigen remains undetermined.

The chain joins TRBV11-2 to TRBJ1-2, with 7 bases fitting TRBD1. The sequencing sample was made of PBMCs. This receptor was taken from a man aged 30 to 39 in good health and CMV-seropositive. The CDR3 DNA sequence: TGTGCCAGCAGCCAAAACAGGGGCCGTGGCTACACCTTC. It encodes CASSQNRGRGYTF.